The 28 T cell receptor beta chains given below trace back to one sample, sequenced in a study of vaccination effects on CD4 cells after COVID-19. Following 10 days of culture, CD4+ T cells were isolated. This individual tested PCR-positive for SARS-CoV-2 infection between March and December 2020. Either the mRNA-1273 or the BNT162b2 vaccine was given to participants as two doses. TCRdb's table, derived via immunoSEQ multiplex PCR, lists solely in-frame clones and lacks some. This sample has 45,000 to 55,000 clones, with about 70% found just once. Their antigens remain unidentified. The sample here was CD4+ T cells from PBMCs cultured without peptide, taken after COVID-19 vaccination. Receptor source: a human donor who had a prior SARS-CoV-2 infection.

There are a few counts of this clone. This chain links TRBV6-1 with TRBJ1-1; D may be TRBD1 (5 bases). Germline V CDR1 and CDR2: MNHNS, SASEGT. Between the trimmed V and J ends, which lost 2 bases and 3 bases, there was a span of 13 bases. The CDR3 covers 15 residues. The CDR3 nucleotides read TGTGCCAGCAGTGAATTTGGGGGAGGGGACACTGAAGCTTTCTTT. This encodes CASSEFGGGDTEAFF.

The CDR3 DNA sequence: TGTGCCATCTCCACCTCTGGAAACACCATATATTTT. Its protein is CAISTSGNTIYF. The chain couples TRBV10-3 to TRBJ1-3, with unresolved D. V dropped 8 bases and J dropped 0 bases, with 5 bases sitting between them. Germline-derived CDR1 and CDR2 are ENHRY and SYGVKD. This CDR3 spans 12 amino acids.

V is TRBV20-1 and J is TRBJ1-2; 7 bases map to TRBD1. Trimming at V came to 3 bases and at J to 5 bases, leaving 9 bases not matched to a gene. The CDR3 spans 14 residues. Looked up from germline, CDR1 is DFQATT and CDR2 is SNEGSKA (reference sequence). The CDR3 reads CSASSGTEKYGYTF. The DNA for the CDR3 is TGCAGTGCTAGTTCCGGGACAGAGAAGTATGGCTACACCTTC.

The V gene is TRBV30, the J gene TRBJ1-3; the D is unclear. CDR1 GTSNPN and CDR2 SVGIG come from the germline V gene (reference sequence). The ends were cut back, 0 bases at V and 4 bases at J, with 4 bases in the middle. There are 12 residues in the CDR3. CDR3 in amino acids: CAWSVVGNTIYF. CDR3 DNA: TGTGCCTGGAGTGTAGTGGGAAACACCATATATTTT.

The J gene is TRBJ1-2, the V gene TRBV28; D may be TRBD1 (6 bases). The V gene's germline CDR1 is MDHEN and CDR2 SYDVKM. Between the trimmed V and J ends, which lost 7 bases and 4 bases, there was a span of 19 bases. The CDR3 length is 15 residues. CDR3 amino acids: CASTWGTGGFYGYTF. The DNA of the CDR3 is TGTGCCAGCACGTGGGGGACCGGGGGCTTCTATGGCTACACCTTC.

The rearrangement joins TRBV27 to TRBJ2-5; 11 positions match TRBD2. The CDR3 length is 17 residues. Germline values: CDR1 MNHEY, CDR2 SMNVEV (reference sequence). The trim removed 4 bases at V and 9 bases at J, leaving 16 bases unmatched. The CDR3 here is CASSSPLSSGRRRAQYF. The CDR3 DNA is TGTGCCAGCAGTTCGCCCCTTTCTAGCGGGAGGCGGCGGGCCCAGTACTTC.

This chain links TRBV21-1 with TRBJ2-7; the DNA was not used to check the table's D call, TRBD2. TRBV21-1 is a documented pseudogene. The CDR3 runs 16 residues. In DNA, the CDR3 is TGTGCCAGCAGAGATACCCGGGGGGACGGTTACTACGAGCAGTACTTC. This sequence encodes CASRDTRGDGYYEQYF.

The chain couples TRBV5-4 to TRBJ2-1; D may correspond to TRBD1 or TRBD2 (5 bases each). Germline CDR1 SGHNT, CDR2 YYREEE (reference sequence). The V gene lost 6 bases and the J gene lost 5 bases, with 15 bases spanning the gap. This CDR3 spans 14 amino acids. This chain's CDR3 is CASKKQGANNEQFF. For the CDR3, the DNA is TGTGCCAGCAAAAAGCAGGGAGCGAACAATGAGCAGTTCTTC.

The chain combines TRBV7-9 with TRBJ2-1, with unresolved D. The CDR3 covers 16 residues. Trimming removed 0 bases at V and 10 bases at J, with 19 bases between. Germline V gene lookup returns CDR1 SEHNR and CDR2 FQNEAQ (reference sequence). CDR3 DNA: TGTGCCAGCAGCTTAGCGTGGCGTTATGAACGATTGGAGCAGTTCTTC. This codes for CASSLAWRYERLEQFF.

The J gene is TRBJ1-6, the V gene TRBV6-1; unclear D gene. Germline lookup yields CDR1 MNHNS and CDR2 SASEGT. With 3 bases removed from V and 8 bases from J, the gap between germline ends came to 8 bases. The CDR3 has 13 residues. CDR3 loop: CASSEIQDSPLHF. The CDR3 bases are TGTGCCAGCAGTGAGATACAAGATTCACCCCTCCACTTT.

The chain couples TRBV7-3 to TRBJ2-1, with 12 bases matching TRBD1. CDR3 size: 14 residues. The ends lost 5 bases at V and 7 bases at J; junction bases unmatched: 3. Germline CDR1 SGHTA, CDR2 FQGTGA. CDR3 coding DNA: TGTGCCAGCAGCCGGGACAGGGGGCGAAATGAGCAGTTCTTC. Residues: CASSRDRGRNEQFF. The full variable domain, its missing parts supplied by reference TRBV7-3 and TRBJ2-1, is GAGVSQTPSNKVTEKGKYVELRCDPISGHTALYWYRQSLGQGPEFLIYFQGTGAADDSGLPNDRFFAVRPEGSVSTLKIQRTERGDSAVYLCASSRDRGRNEQFFGPGTRLTVL.

The chain employs TRBV5-6 and TRBJ1-1, with 8 bases lining up with TRBD1. Trimming at V came to 6 bases and at J to 11 bases, leaving 12 bases not matched to a gene. Germline V CDR1 and CDR2: SGHDT, YYEEEE. The CDR3 contains 13 residues. CDR3 coding DNA: TGTGCCAGCACGGATAAGCAGGGGGCCGGGGCTTTCTTT. Its protein product is CASTDKQGAGAFF.

This clone qualifies as medium-sized (0.01 to 0.1%). The chain couples TRBV11-2 to TRBJ1-1, with 9 bases lining up with TRBD1. The CDR3 loop spans 15 amino acids. J was trimmed by 4 bases and V by 5 bases; bases with no gene match: 8. Germline V lookup: CDR1 SGHAT, CDR2 FQNNGV. CDR3 sequence reads: CASSPMGTGFTEAFF. The CDR3 bases are TGTGCCAGCAGCCCAATGGGGACAGGGTTCACTGAAGCTTTCTTT. The full variable domain, its missing parts supplied by reference TRBV11-2 and TRBJ1-1, is EAGVAQSPRYKIIEKRQSVAFWCNPISGHATLYWYQQILGQGPKLLIQFQNNGVVDDSQLPKDRFSAERLKGVDSTLKIQPAKLEDSAVYLCASSPMGTGFTEAFFGQGTRLTVV.

The chain links TRBV7-9 to TRBJ2-2; 10 bases align to TRBD2. The CDR3 runs 17 residues. J gave up 5 bases and V 7 bases, and 13 bases lay outside the gene matches. In germline, CDR1 is SEHNR, CDR2 FQNEAQ (reference sequence). In nucleotides, the CDR3 is TGTGCCAGCACCCTAGGCCCTAGCGGGAGAAAAACCGGGGAGCTGTTTTTT. It translates to CASTLGPSGRKTGELFF.

CDR3 sequence: CATESGGLDTQYF. The DNA of the CDR3 is TGTGCCACCGAGAGCGGGGGATTAGATACGCAGTATTTT. The chain combines TRBV2 with TRBJ2-3, with TRBD2 matching over 8 bases. This CDR3 has 13 amino acids. The ends lost 10 bases at V and 5 bases at J; junction bases unmatched: 8. Looked up from germline, CDR1 is SNHLY and CDR2 is FYNNEI.

The chain carries TRBV3-1 (or the pseudogene TRBV3-2) and TRBJ1-1, with D maybe TRBD1 (5 bases). Germline V lookup: CDR1 LGHDT, CDR2 YNNKEL (reference sequence). The CDR3 has 17 residues. Trimming removed 2 bases from V and 4 bases from J, with 20 bases in between. The CDR3 nucleotides are TGTGCCAGCAGCCAAAGCGACAGAGCCTTATATCGCACTGAAGCTTTCTTT. Translating it yields CASSQSDRALYRTEAFF.

The chain carries TRBV7-2 and TRBJ2-7; D might be TRBD2 (5 bases). The germline gives CDR1 SGHTA, CDR2 FQGNSA. V lost 2 bases and J lost 2, with 13 bases in between. This CDR3 region has 15 residues. CDR3 sequence: CASSLTAIGTYEQYF. The CDR3 nucleotides read TGTGCCAGCAGCTTAACAGCAATCGGGACCTACGAGCAGTACTTC.

The sample holds one count of this clone. V is TRBV4-2 and J is TRBJ2-7; TRBD2 matches 8 bases. CDR3 size: 17 residues. The junction had 12 bases not matched to a gene; V was cut back by 0 bases and J by 5 bases. CDR1 LGHNA and CDR2 YNFKEQ come from the germline V gene. The CDR3 DNA reads as TGTGCCAGCAGCCAAGACCGAATTGGCAGCGGGAGTAACGAGCAGTACTTC. Translating gives CASSQDRIGSGSNEQYF.

The chain links TRBV5-1 to TRBJ1-3, with 11 bases fitting TRBD1. Unmatched junction bases numbered 11, after V lost 4 bases and J lost 2 bases. The CDR3 spans 18 residues. Germline CDR1 SGHRS, CDR2 YFSETQ. The CDR3 is CASSPRGTGGEAGNTIYF. Written as DNA, the CDR3 is TGCGCCAGCAGCCCAAGGGGGACAGGGGGAGAAGCTGGAAACACCATATATTTT.

The DNA for the CDR3 is TGTGCCACGAAAACCTGGACAGGGGGATACGAGCAGTACTTC. Its protein product is CATKTWTGGYEQYF. This chain joins TRBV28 and TRBJ2-7; the match to TRBD1 covers 10 bases. This CDR3 comprises 14 residues. Germline values: CDR1 MDHEN, CDR2 SYDVKM. V lost 10 bases and J lost 4; bases outside the gene matches: 10.

The chain uses TRBV7-3 and TRBJ2-2; 9 positions match TRBD1. V lost 5 bases, J lost 1 base, and 5 bases stayed unmatched. The germline CDR1 and CDR2 sequences are SGHTA and FQGTGA. CDR3 length: 16 amino acids. Written as DNA, the CDR3 is TGTGCCAGCAGCCCACAGGGGGCTAGGAACACCGGGGAGCTGTTTTTT. Protein product: CASSPQGARNTGELFF.

This chain joins TRBV18 and TRBJ1-1; 9 bases align to TRBD1. V lost 3 bases to trimming and J lost 4 bases; unmatched junction nucleotides: 0. In germline, CDR1 is KGHSH, CDR2 LQKENI. This CDR3 comprises 13 residues. The CDR3 protein is CASSPTGGTEAFF. In DNA form, the CDR3 reads TGTGCCAGCTCACCGACAGGGGGCACTGAAGCTTTCTTT.

The V call is TRBV9, the J call TRBJ2-7; weak D call: TRBD2 (6 bases). The CDR3 consists of 14 residues. Germline CDR1 and CDR2: SGDLS and YYNGEE. V lost 0 bases and J lost 4, with 11 bases in between. CDR3: CASSVDGTYYEQYF. DNA for the CDR3: TGTGCCAGCAGCGTAGATGGGACTTATTACGAGCAGTACTTC.

This clone was detected only a few times. The chain employs TRBV7-8 and TRBJ1-3, with 7 bases aligning to TRBD1. V lost 5 bases and J lost 2; bases outside the gene matches: 9. Germline CDR1 and CDR2: SGHVS and FQNEAQ. CDR3 length equals 16 residues. The CDR3 loop reads CASSTRQGAAGNTIYF. The DNA of the CDR3 is TGTGCCAGCAGCACCCGACAGGGAGCCGCTGGAAACACCATATATTTT. The full variable domain, rest sourced from reference TRBV7-8 and TRBJ1-3, is GAGVSQSPRYKVAKRGQDVALRCDPISGHVSLFWYQQALGQGPEFLTYFQNEAQLDKSGLPSDRFFAERPEGSVSTLKIQRTQQEDSAVYLCASSTRQGAAGNTIYFGEGSWLTVV.

The chain joins TRBV25-1 to TRBJ1-2, with D perhaps TRBD1 (5 bases). CDR1 and CDR2 from the germline V gene are MGHDK and SYGVNS. This CDR3 spans 15 amino acids. Between the trimmed V and J ends, which lost 1 base and 8 bases, there was a span of 17 bases. CDR3: CASSESSRGAKGYTF. The CDR3 bases are TGTGCCAGCAGTGAATCATCAAGAGGGGCGAAGGGCTACACCTTC.

The chain has TRBV9 and TRBJ2-3; the match to TRBD2 covers 10 bases. In germline, CDR1 is SGDLS, CDR2 YYNGEE. The CDR3 loop spans 15 amino acids. V was pared by 0 bases and J by 4 bases, with 2 bases of the junction left unmatched. The chain's CDR3 is CASSVVAGGADTQYF. The CDR3 DNA follows: TGTGCCAGCAGCGTAGTAGCGGGAGGCGCAGATACGCAGTATTTT.

The chain has TRBV5-1 and TRBJ1-2; D is perhaps TRBD1 (5 bases). Germline V lookup: CDR1 SGHRS, CDR2 YFSETQ. Trimming took 0 bases from V and 8 from J, leaving 11 bases between them. This CDR3 has 13 residues. CDR3 amino acids: CASSLDRTGGYTF. CDR3 DNA: TGCGCCAGCAGCTTGGACAGGACTGGCGGCTACACCTTC.

This clone occurred a few times. J is TRBJ2-2 and V is TRBV7-9; D not certain. Germline CDR1 SEHNR, CDR2 FQNEAQ (reference sequence). Trimming took 0 bases from V and 4 from J, leaving 9 bases between them. The length of the CDR3 is 15 residues. This chain's CDR3 is CASSLARTVTGELFF. The CDR3 DNA follows: TGTGCCAGCAGCTTAGCGAGAACGGTCACCGGGGAGCTGTTTTTT. The whole variable domain, filled in from reference TRBV7-9 and TRBJ2-2, reads DTGVSQNPRHKITKRGQNVTFRCDPISEHNRLYWYRQTLGQGPEFLTYFQNEAQLEKSRLLSDRFSAERPKGSFSTLEIQRTEQGDSAMYLCASSLARTVTGELFFGEGSRLTVL.